A selection of T cell receptor beta chains follows, all from one sample in a study of blood T cell repertoires in COVID-19. Repertoires were generated with immunoSEQ multiplex PCR, while TCRdb's copy carries only in-frame clones and drops some. The sample shows roughly 200,000 clones, roughly 80% of them seen only once. Sequencing was performed on peripheral blood. The receptors come from a human donor in a cohort sampled during active COVID-19. Both conserved end residues are part of each CDR3. Each record gives: CDR3 DNA, CDR3 protein, clone size, D gene, J gene, V gene. The D gene is left open where the match is weak. Some rows have no size entry. The others give once, few or many, or a class for an expanded clone.

CDR3 DNA: TGTGCCAGTAGAGCCCAGGGGAATAATTCACCCCTCCACTTT
CDR3 protein: CASRAQGNNSPLHF
clone size: NA
D gene: NA
J gene: TRBJ1-6
V gene: TRBV19

CDR3 DNA: TGTGCCATCAGTGAAGGAGCGTCTGGAAACACCATATATTTT
CDR3 protein: CAISEGASGNTIYF
clone size: NA
D gene: NA
J gene: TRBJ1-3
V gene: TRBV10-3

CDR3 DNA: TGTGCCAGCAGTAAAGGACCGGGACAGGGGAATTCACCCCTCCACTTT
CDR3 protein: CASSKGPGQGNSPLHF
clone size: NA
D gene: TRBD1
J gene: TRBJ1-6
V gene: TRBV27

CDR3 DNA: TGTGCCTGGAGTGTACTGGGACAGACACCCCTCCACTTT
CDR3 protein: CAWSVLGQTPLHF
clone size: NA
D gene: TRBD1
J gene: TRBJ1-6
V gene: TRBV30

CDR3 DNA: TGTGCCAGTAGTAAGATTGGGACAGGGCCAAATGAGCAGTTCTTC
CDR3 protein: CASSKIGTGPNEQFF
clone size: NA
D gene: TRBD1
J gene: TRBJ2-1
V gene: TRBV19

CDR3 DNA: TGCAGTGCTAGTTTATTTTATGGCTACACCTTC
CDR3 protein: CSASLFYGYTF
clone size: NA
D gene: NA
J gene: TRBJ1-2
V gene: TRBV20-1

CDR3 DNA: TGTGCCAGCAGTGGGGACAGGGGAACCGGGGAGCTGTTTTTT
CDR3 protein: CASSGDRGTGELFF
clone size: few
D gene: TRBD1
J gene: TRBJ2-2
V gene: TRBV2

CDR3 DNA: TGTGCCAGCAGCCCGCGACAGGGGCGGGTCCAAGAGACCCAGTACTTC
CDR3 protein: CASSPRQGRVQETQYF
clone size: few
D gene: TRBD1
J gene: TRBJ2-5
V gene: TRBV3-1/TRBV3-2

CDR3 DNA: TGTGCCAGCAGTGAAGGCGGTGTGACCCGTGGTATGCAAAAACTGTTTTTT
CDR3 protein: CASSEGGVTRGMQKLFF
clone size: once
D gene: NA
J gene: TRBJ1-4
V gene: TRBV2

CDR3 DNA: TGTGCCAGCAGTGAAGCGGGTATCAGGGGGGAAGAGACCCAGTACTTC
CDR3 protein: CASSEAGIRGEETQYF
clone size: NA
D gene: NA
J gene: TRBJ2-5
V gene: TRBV6-1

CDR3 DNA: TGCGCCAGCAGCCAAGACGGAGATCAGCCCCAGCATTTT
CDR3 protein: CASSQDGDQPQHF
clone size: NA
D gene: NA
J gene: TRBJ1-5
V gene: TRBV4-1

CDR3 DNA: TGCGCCAGCAGCTTGCTACGTTACAATGAGCAGTTCTTC
CDR3 protein: CASSLLRYNEQFF
clone size: NA
D gene: NA
J gene: TRBJ2-1
V gene: TRBV5-1

CDR3 DNA: TGTGCCAGCAGTTACTCCAGGACAGGGGGTACCTACGAGCAGTACTTC
CDR3 protein: CASSYSRTGGTYEQYF
clone size: NA
D gene: TRBD1
J gene: TRBJ2-7
V gene: TRBV6-5

CDR3 DNA: TGTGCCAGCAGTGACGCGTCCGTGATTCGCTATGGCTACACCTTC
CDR3 protein: CASSDASVIRYGYTF
clone size: NA
D gene: NA
J gene: TRBJ1-2
V gene: TRBV6-1

CDR3 DNA: TGTGCCAGCTCACCACGTAGCGGGGGGGCCTCCGGAGATACGCAGTATTTT
CDR3 protein: CASSPRSGGASGDTQYF
clone size: NA
D gene: TRBD2
J gene: TRBJ2-3
V gene: TRBV18

CDR3 DNA: TGTGCCAGCAGTGTGGTCTCGGCAGGGGTCTACCAAACAGGAAACACCATATATTTT
CDR3 protein: CASSVVSAGVYQTGNTIYF
clone size: NA
D gene: NA
J gene: TRBJ1-3
V gene: TRBV6-1

CDR3 DNA: TGTGCCAGCAGCCCAACCAAACAGGTCCCGAGCTTAAATGAAAAACTGTTTTTT
CDR3 protein: CASSPTKQVPSLNEKLFF
clone size: NA
D gene: NA
J gene: TRBJ1-4
V gene: TRBV9

CDR3 DNA: TGTGCCAGCAGCGCCCCGGGACAGGGGGCTTATGGAAACACCATATATTTT
CDR3 protein: CASSAPGQGAYGNTIYF
clone size: NA
D gene: TRBD1
J gene: TRBJ1-3
V gene: TRBV9

CDR3 DNA: TGCGCCAGCAGCCCTTGGAGGGGGCGCGGGAACGGGGAGCTGTTTTTT
CDR3 protein: CASSPWRGRGNGELFF
clone size: NA
D gene: NA
J gene: TRBJ2-2
V gene: TRBV5-1

CDR3 DNA: TGTGCCAGCAGGGGGACAGGAAATTTCTATGGCTACACCTTC
CDR3 protein: CASRGTGNFYGYTF
clone size: few
D gene: TRBD1
J gene: TRBJ1-2
V gene: TRBV6-6

CDR3 DNA: TGTGCCAGCAACCCAGGGATGGTTGAGCAGTTCTTC
CDR3 protein: CASNPGMVEQFF
clone size: NA
D gene: NA
J gene: TRBJ2-1
V gene: TRBV6-5

CDR3 DNA: TGTGCCAGCAGTTTATCGGGACAGGGGCGAGAGACCCAGTACTTC
CDR3 protein: CASSLSGQGRETQYF
clone size: NA
D gene: TRBD1
J gene: TRBJ2-5
V gene: TRBV27

CDR3 DNA: TGCGCCAGCAGCGGCGGAGCCTCTAGGAACACTGAAGCTTTCTTT
CDR3 protein: CASSGGASRNTEAFF
clone size: NA
D gene: NA
J gene: TRBJ1-1
V gene: TRBV5-1

CDR3 DNA: TGTGCCAGCAGTTTGAGGGACAGCCAAGAGACCCAGTACTTC
CDR3 protein: CASSLRDSQETQYF
clone size: NA
D gene: TRBD1
J gene: TRBJ2-5
V gene: TRBV27

CDR3 DNA: TGTGCCACCAAATCAACTAGCGGGGGGCCCCGAACTACGCAGTATTTT
CDR3 protein: CATKSTSGGPRTTQYF
clone size: NA
D gene: TRBD2
J gene: TRBJ2-3
V gene: TRBV10-3

CDR3 DNA: TGTGCCAGTAGCCCCATGGCCATGAACACTGAAGCTTTCTTT
CDR3 protein: CASSPMAMNTEAFF
clone size: NA
D gene: NA
J gene: TRBJ1-1
V gene: TRBV19

CDR3 DNA: TGTGCTAGTGCCCGGAAATATACTAGCGGGGGGACAAAAGAGACCCAGTACTTC
CDR3 protein: CASARKYTSGGTKETQYF
clone size: NA
D gene: TRBD2
J gene: TRBJ2-5
V gene: TRBV12-5

CDR3 DNA: TGTGCCAGCAGCAAACTAGCTCTGGATTGGACAGGGTCGATTGGCTACACCTTC
CDR3 protein: CASSKLALDWTGSIGYTF
clone size: many
D gene: NA
J gene: TRBJ1-2
V gene: TRBV21-1

CDR3 DNA: TGTGCCAGCAGGACAGGGGGCTACGAAAAACTGTTTTTT
CDR3 protein: CASRTGGYEKLFF
clone size: NA
D gene: TRBD1
J gene: TRBJ1-4
V gene: TRBV6-6